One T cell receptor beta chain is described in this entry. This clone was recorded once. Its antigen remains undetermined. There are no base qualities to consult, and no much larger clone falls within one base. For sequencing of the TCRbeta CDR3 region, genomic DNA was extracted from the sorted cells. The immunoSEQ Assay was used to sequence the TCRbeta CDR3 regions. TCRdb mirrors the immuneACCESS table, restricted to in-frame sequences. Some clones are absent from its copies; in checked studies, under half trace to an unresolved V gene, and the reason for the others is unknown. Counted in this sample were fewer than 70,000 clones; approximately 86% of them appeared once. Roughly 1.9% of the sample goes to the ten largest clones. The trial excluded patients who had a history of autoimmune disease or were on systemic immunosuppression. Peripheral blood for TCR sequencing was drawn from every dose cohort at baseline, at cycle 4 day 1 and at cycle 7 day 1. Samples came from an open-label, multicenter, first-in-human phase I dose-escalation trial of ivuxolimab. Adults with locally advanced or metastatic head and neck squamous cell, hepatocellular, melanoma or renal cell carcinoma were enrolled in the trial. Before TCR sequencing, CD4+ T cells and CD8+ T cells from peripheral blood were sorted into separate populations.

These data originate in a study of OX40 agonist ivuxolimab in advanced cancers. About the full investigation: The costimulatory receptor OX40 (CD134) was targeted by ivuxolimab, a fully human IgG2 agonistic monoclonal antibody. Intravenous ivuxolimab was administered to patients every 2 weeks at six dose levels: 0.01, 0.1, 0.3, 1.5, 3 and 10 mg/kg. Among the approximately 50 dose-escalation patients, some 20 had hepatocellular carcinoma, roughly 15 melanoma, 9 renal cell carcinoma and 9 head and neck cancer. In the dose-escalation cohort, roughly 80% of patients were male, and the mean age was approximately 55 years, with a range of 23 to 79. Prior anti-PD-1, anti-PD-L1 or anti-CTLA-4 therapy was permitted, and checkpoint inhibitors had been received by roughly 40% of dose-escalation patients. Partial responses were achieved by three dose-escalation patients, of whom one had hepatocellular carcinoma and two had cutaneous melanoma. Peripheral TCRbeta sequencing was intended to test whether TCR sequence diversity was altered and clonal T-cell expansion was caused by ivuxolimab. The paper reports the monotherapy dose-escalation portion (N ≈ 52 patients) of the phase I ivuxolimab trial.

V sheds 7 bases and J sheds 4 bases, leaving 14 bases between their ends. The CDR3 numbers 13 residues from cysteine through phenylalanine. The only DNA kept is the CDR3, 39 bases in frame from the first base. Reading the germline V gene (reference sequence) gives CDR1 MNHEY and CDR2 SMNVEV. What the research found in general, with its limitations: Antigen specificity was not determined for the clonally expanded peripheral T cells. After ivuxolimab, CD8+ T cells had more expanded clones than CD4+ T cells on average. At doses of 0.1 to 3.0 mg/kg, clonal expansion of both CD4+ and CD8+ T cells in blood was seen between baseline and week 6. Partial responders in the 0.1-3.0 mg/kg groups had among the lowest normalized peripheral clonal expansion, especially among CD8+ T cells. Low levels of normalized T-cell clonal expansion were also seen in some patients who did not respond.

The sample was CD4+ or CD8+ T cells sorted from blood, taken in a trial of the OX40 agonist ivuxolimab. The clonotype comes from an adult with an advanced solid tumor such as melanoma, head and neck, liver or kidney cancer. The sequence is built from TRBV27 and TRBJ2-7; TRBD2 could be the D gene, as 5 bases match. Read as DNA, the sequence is TGTGCCAGCACTCGAGGGCCAATTTACGAGCAGTACTTC. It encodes CASTRGPIYEQYF.